The next 22 T cell receptor beta chains were all read from a single sample in a study of blood T cell repertoires in COVID-19. Only in-frame clones appear in the TCRdb table, and some are missing; sequencing was by immunoSEQ multiplex PCR. This table holds fewer than 120,000 clones, 70% to 90% found once. Sequenced sample: peripheral blood. Receptors were obtained from a human donor in a cohort sampled during active COVID-19.

The rearrangement joins TRBV2 to TRBJ2-2, with unresolved D. The length of the CDR3 is 12 residues. Germline CDR1 is SNHLY and CDR2 is FYNNEI. V lost 5 bases to trimming and J lost 3 bases, with 4 bases between them. CDR3 loop: CASSTDTGELFF. As DNA, the CDR3 is TGTGCCAGCAGTACTGACACCGGGGAGCTGTTTTTT.

V usage is TRBV7-9 and J usage is TRBJ2-1; D possibly corresponds to TRBD2 (5 bases). The CDR3 runs 16 residues. V lost 4 bases and J 1 base, leaving 14 bases between the germline ends. Germline V gene data show CDR1 as SEHNR and CDR2 as FQNEAQ (reference sequence). CDR3 sequence reads: CASSSREGYSYNEQFF. In DNA form, the CDR3 reads TGTGCCAGCAGCTCGAGAGAGGGATATTCCTACAATGAGCAGTTCTTC.

The chain uses TRBV18 and TRBJ2-3; D possibly corresponds to TRBD2 (7 bases). CDR3 length: 14 amino acids. Germline V gene lookup returns CDR1 KGHSH and CDR2 LQKENI. V was cut by 3 bases and J by 3 bases, with 10 bases left in between. For the CDR3, the DNA is TGTGCCAGCTCACCGCGGGGGCAGACAGATACGCAGTATTTT. Amino acid sequence: CASSPRGQTDTQYF. Combining the CDR3 with reference TRBV18 and TRBJ2-3 gives the whole variable domain NAGVMQNPRHLVRRRGQEARLRCSPMKGHSHVYWYRQLPEEGLKFMVYLQKENIIDESGMPKERFSAEFPKEGPSILRIQQVVRGDSAAYFCASSPRGQTDTQYFGPGTRLTVL.

The rearrangement joins TRBV7-2 to TRBJ2-2, with TRBD2 as a possible D gene (6 bases). V shed 1 base and J shed 6 bases, with 9 bases lying between them. CDR3 length equals 14 residues. The germline gives CDR1 SGHTA, CDR2 FQGNSA. The CDR3 DNA is TGTGCCAGCAGCTTAGTCACGGGAGCCGGGGAGCTGTTTTTT. It is translated as CASSLVTGAGELFF.

The rearrangement links TRBV6-5 to TRBJ2-5, with 8 nucleotides matching TRBD1. CDR3 size: 15 residues. Trimming took 2 bases from V and 4 from J; bases not matched to a gene: 6. The V gene's germline CDR1 is MNHEY and CDR2 SVGAGI. This chain's CDR3 is CASSYRTGSGETQYF. Here the CDR3 DNA reads TGTGCCAGCAGTTACCGGACAGGGTCCGGAGAGACCCAGTACTTC.

This chain connects TRBV15 to TRBJ1-6; TRBD1 matches at 8 bases. There are 13 residues in the CDR3. V lost 5 bases to trimming and J lost 13 bases; unmatched junction nucleotides: 7. Germline V gives CDR1 LNHNV, CDR2 YYDKDF (reference sequence). CDR3 sequence: CATSGGQGLPLHF. The CDR3 nucleotides read TGTGCCACCAGCGGCGGACAGGGACTTCCCCTCCACTTT.

The chain has TRBV4-2 and TRBJ2-7; 7 nucleotides align to TRBD2. The length of the CDR3 is 15 residues. CDR1 and CDR2 from the germline V gene are LGHNA and YNFKEQ. Unmatched junction bases numbered 11, after V lost 5 bases and J lost 4 bases. The CDR3 bases are TGTGCCAGCAGCGTAGGCGTTGGGGGGGATTACGAGCAGTACTTC. Translation: CASSVGVGGDYEQYF.

This chain joins TRBV6-6 and TRBJ2-3, with 7 bases that match TRBD1. Germline V gives CDR1 MNHNY, CDR2 SVGAGI (reference sequence). Trimming removed 4 bases from V and 0 bases from J; junction bases left unmatched: 4. This CDR3 comprises 15 residues. CDR3 residues: CASSSGTDSTDTQYF. DNA of the CDR3: TGTGCCAGCAGTTCCGGGACAGATAGCACAGATACGCAGTATTTT.

This chain uses TRBV5-4 with TRBJ2-3; 7 positions match TRBD2. Germline trimming cut 4 bases from V and 0 bases from J; bases unmatched to any gene: 14. The CDR3 runs 18 residues. CDR1 and CDR2 (germline): SGHNT, YYREEE (reference sequence). The CDR3 bases are TGTGCCAGCAGCCCTTATCCTTCTTCTAGCGGCAGCACAGATACGCAGTATTTT. Its translation is CASSPYPSSSGSTDTQYF.

The V call is TRBV19, the J call TRBJ2-5, with 9 nucleotides matching TRBD1. The germline CDR1 and CDR2 sequences are LNHDA and SQIVND (reference sequence). CDR3 size: 14 residues. Trimming at V came to 2 bases and at J to 4 bases, leaving 2 bases not matched to a gene. The CDR3 region has the DNA TGTGCCAGTAGTATAAGGGGACAGGGAGAGACCCAGTACTTC. Amino acids: CASSIRGQGETQYF.

The chain employs TRBV5-1 and TRBJ2-2; no clear D gene. Germline V lookup: CDR1 SGHRS, CDR2 YFSETQ. This CDR3 is 15 amino acids long. V lost 4 bases, J lost 4 bases, and 14 bases lay in between. The DNA for the CDR3 is TGCGCCAGCAGCCTCATGGCCCCTTCCACCGGGGAGCTGTTTTTT. Amino acid sequence: CASSLMAPSTGELFF. Supplemented by reference TRBV5-1 and TRBJ2-2, the full variable domain reads KAGVTQTPRYLIKTRGQQVTLSCSPISGHRSVSWYQQTPGQGLQFLFEYFSETQRNKGNFPGRFSGRQFSNSRSEMNVSTLELGDSALYLCASSLMAPSTGELFFGEGSRLTVL.

The J gene is TRBJ1-5, the V gene TRBV27; TRBD1 is a possible D gene (5 bases). The germline gives CDR1 MNHEY, CDR2 SMNVEV (reference sequence). V lost 6 bases and J lost 5, with 14 bases in between. CDR3 length: 14 residues. CDR3: CASRQRDVHQPQHF. The CDR3 DNA reads as TGTGCCAGCAGACAGCGGGACGTCCATCAGCCCCAGCATTTT.

The rearrangement joins TRBV4-1 to TRBJ2-7, with TRBD2 as a possible D gene (7 bases). The CDR3 extends over 15 amino acids. Germline CDR1 MGHRA, CDR2 YSYEKL. V dropped 4 bases and J dropped 5 bases, with 18 bases sitting between them. CDR3 nucleotides: TGCGCCAGCAGCCCTAAATCGGGGGGCGGGAACGAGCAGTACTTC. It is translated as CASSPKSGGGNEQYF.

The chain joins TRBV11-3 to TRBJ2-7; TRBD2 aligns across 12 bases. The CDR3 is 13 amino acids. Germline V CDR1 and CDR2: SGHNT, YENEEA. The V segment lost 5 bases and the J segment 7 bases; nucleotides outside the gene matches: 3. The chain's CDR3 is CASSNGLAGEQYF. DNA for the CDR3: TGTGCCAGCAGCAACGGACTAGCGGGAGAGCAGTACTTC.

The J gene is TRBJ1-2, the V gene TRBV10-3, with a possible D match to TRBD1 (6 bases). CDR1 ENHRY and CDR2 SYGVKD come from the germline V gene. This CDR3 spans 12 amino acids. V gave up 0 bases and J gave up 7 bases, with 6 bases separating them. The CDR3 loop is CAISESGGGYTF. In nucleotides, the CDR3 is TGTGCCATCAGTGAGTCAGGGGGTGGCTACACCTTC.

This clone appeared a single time. The rearrangement joins TRBV7-2 to TRBJ1-2; 8 nucleotides match TRBD1. V was pared by 1 base and J by 7 bases, with 5 bases of the junction left unmatched. This CDR3 comprises 14 residues. Germline values: CDR1 SGHTA, CDR2 FQGNSA. The CDR3 nucleotides are TGTGCCAGCAGCTTAGGGCAGGGGGCGAGTGGCTACACCTTC. Translating gives CASSLGQGASGYTF.

The sample holds a few counts of this clone. V usage is TRBV15 and J usage is TRBJ1-1; D gene unclear. This CDR3 has 14 residues. Between the trimmed V and J ends, which lost 1 base and 6 bases, there was a span of 12 bases. Per the germline V gene, CDR1 is LNHNV and CDR2 is YYDKDF (reference sequence). The CDR3 sequence: CATSRAGDGPEAFF. The CDR3 nucleotides read TGTGCCACCAGCAGAGCGGGAGACGGACCTGAAGCTTTCTTT.

This chain joins TRBV2 and TRBJ2-7; possible D gene TRBD1, 5 bases. The CDR3 spans 13 residues. V was trimmed by 5 bases and J by 1 base, leaving 9 bases between them. Germline values: CDR1 SNHLY, CDR2 FYNNEI. The CDR3 DNA follows: TGTGCCAGCAGTATACAGGTTTCCTACGAGCAGTACTTC. Protein product: CASSIQVSYEQYF. The variable domain in full, completed from reference TRBV2 and TRBJ2-7, reads EPEVTQTPSHQVTQMGQEVILRCVPISNHLYFYWYRQILGQKVEFLVSFYNNEISEKSEIFDDQFSVERPDGSNFTLKIRSTKLEDSAMYFCASSIQVSYEQYFGPGTRLTVT.

This chain uses TRBV6-2 or TRBV6-3 with TRBJ1-1, with 8 bases aligning to TRBD1. Unmatched junction bases numbered 4, after V lost 5 bases and J lost 2 bases. The CDR3 covers 14 residues. CDR1 and CDR2 from the germline V gene are MNHEY and SVGEGT. CDR3 protein: CASSLGQGNTEAFF. CDR3 nucleotides: TGTGCCAGCAGTCTAGGACAGGGAAACACTGAAGCTTTCTTT.

This clone was counted only a few times. The chain couples TRBV28 to TRBJ2-7; 9 bases agree with TRBD1. The CDR3 contains 13 residues. V shed 7 bases and J 12 bases; nucleotides not matched to a gene: 13. Germline V gene sequence: CDR1 MDHEN, CDR2 SYDVKM. The CDR3 protein is CASTLAGTGTLYF. CDR3 coding DNA: TGTGCCAGCACTCTAGCCGGGACAGGGACCCTGTACTTC. Based on the CDR3 plus reference TRBV28 and TRBJ2-7, the full variable domain is DVKVTQSSRYLVKRTGEKVFLECVQDMDHENMFWYRQDPGLGLRLIYFSYDVKMKEKGDIPEGYSVSREKKERFSLILESASTNQTSMYLCASTLAGTGTLYFGPGTRLTVT.

This clone has just a few counts. The chain employs TRBV14 and TRBJ1-1; D is unresolved. CDR3 size: 16 residues. The V end was cut by 0 bases, the J end by 0 bases, with 11 bases between. Germline lookup yields CDR1 SGHDN and CDR2 FVKESK. DNA for the CDR3: TGTGCCAGCAGCCAAGATCTGGTCAGAATGAACACTGAAGCTTTCTTT. It encodes CASSQDLVRMNTEAFF.

The chain uses TRBV3-1 (or the pseudogene TRBV3-2) and TRBJ2-7, with a weak D call TRBD2 (5 bases). Trimming stripped 5 bases from V and 3 bases from J, with 14 bases between. The CDR3 covers 14 residues. Germline CDR1 LGHDT, CDR2 YNNKEL (reference sequence). DNA for the CDR3: TGTGCCAGCAGCTCTGGACTCGATTACTACGAGCAGTACTTC. It codes for CASSSGLDYYEQYF.